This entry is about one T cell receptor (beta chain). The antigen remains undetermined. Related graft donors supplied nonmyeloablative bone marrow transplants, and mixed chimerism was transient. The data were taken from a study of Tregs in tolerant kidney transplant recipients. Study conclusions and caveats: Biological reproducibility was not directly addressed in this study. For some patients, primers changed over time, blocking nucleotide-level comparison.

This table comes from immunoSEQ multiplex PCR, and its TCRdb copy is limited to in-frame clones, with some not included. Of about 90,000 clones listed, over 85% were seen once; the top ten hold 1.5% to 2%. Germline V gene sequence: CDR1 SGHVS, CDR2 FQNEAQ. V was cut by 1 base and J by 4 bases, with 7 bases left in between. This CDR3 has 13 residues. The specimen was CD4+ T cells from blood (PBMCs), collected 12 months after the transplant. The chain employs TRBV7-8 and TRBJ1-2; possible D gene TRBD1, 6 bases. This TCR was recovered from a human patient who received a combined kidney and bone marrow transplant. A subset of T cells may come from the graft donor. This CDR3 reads CASSLEGGYGYTF. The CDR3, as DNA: TGTGCCAGCAGCTTAGAAGGGGGCTATGGCTACACCTTC.